This TCR beta chain was recovered during a study of technical replicates of blood from a few donors. Libraries were prepared by immunoSEQ multiplex PCR; TCRdb keeps only in-frame clonotypes and omits some of them. The table lists approximately 89,000 clones, approximately 93% of them singletons. This clone was counted once. Germline assignment: CDR1 SGHVS and CDR2 FQNEAQ. Germline trimming cut 4 bases from V and 5 bases from J; bases unmatched to any gene: 5. The CDR3 extends over 14 amino acids. This TCR derives from a human donor in good health. The rearrangement joins TRBV7-8 to TRBJ2-1, with TRBD2 matching over 7 bases. The sample was T cells isolated from PBMCs. The CDR3 sequence: CASSSIGLDNEQFF. The CDR3 DNA follows: TGTGCCAGCAGCTCCATCGGACTAGACAATGAGCAGTTCTTC.